Following are 21 T cell receptor beta chains from one sample sequenced in a study of blood T cell repertoires in COVID-19. Method: immunoSEQ multiplex PCR; TCRdb's copy keeps in-frame clones and lacks some. Of roughly 330,000 clones listed, roughly 90% are singletons. Sequencing input: peripheral blood. These receptors were obtained from a man younger than 40 with COVID-19, enrolled during active disease.

The chain recombines TRBV10-3 with TRBJ2-7; 10 bases are a match to TRBD2. Germline V gene data show CDR1 as ENHRY and CDR2 as SYGVKD. After removal of 6 bases from V and 2 bases from J, the junction contained 10 bases not matched to a gene. This CDR3 is built from 16 residues. The CDR3 DNA reads TGTGCCATCAGAGATCATAGCGGGGGGTTAACCTACGAGCAGTACTTC. It is translated as CAIRDHSGGLTYEQYF.

The CDR3 region is CASSITGLGGTEAFF. The CDR3 DNA reads as TGTGCCAGTAGTATTACGGGGCTTGGAGGGACTGAAGCTTTCTTT. This chain links TRBV19 with TRBJ1-1; D perhaps matches TRBD1 (5 bases). Deletions cut 3 bases from V and 5 bases from J, with 16 bases between. The CDR3 has 15 residues. Germline V gene sequence: CDR1 LNHDA, CDR2 SQIVND (reference sequence).

This clone has just a few counts. The rearrangement joins TRBV4-2 to TRBJ1-5; a possible D gene is TRBD1 (5 bases). V shed 2 bases and J shed 3 bases, with 11 bases lying between them. This CDR3 has 15 residues. Looked up from germline, CDR1 is LGHNA and CDR2 is YNFKEQ. The CDR3 coding sequence is TGTGCCAGCAGCCAATCCGGGGGTAACAATCAGCCCCAGCATTTT. Its translation is CASSQSGGNNQPQHF.

The rearrangement uses TRBV12-3 or TRBV12-4 and TRBJ2-1; D may be TRBD2 (5 bases). This CDR3 has 13 amino acids. V was cut by 4 bases and J by 9 bases, with 13 bases left in between. In nucleotides, the CDR3 is TGTGCCAGCAGTTGGGGAGTGTGGGGTGAGCAGTTCTTC. Translation gives CASSWGVWGEQFF.

The rearrangement uses TRBV7-3 and TRBJ1-1; D unresolved. CDR1 and CDR2 (germline): SGHTA, FQGTGA. Trimming removed 5 bases from V and 7 bases from J, with 11 bases in between. The CDR3 sequence is 12 residues long. CDR3 amino acids: CASSHGTGEAFF. The CDR3 bases are TGTGCCAGCAGCCATGGTACGGGTGAAGCTTTCTTT.

The V call is TRBV7-9, the J call TRBJ2-4; 7 nucleotides line up with TRBD1. There are 13 residues in the CDR3. V shed 5 bases, J shed 8 bases, and the junction held 6 bases outside the gene matches. The germline gives CDR1 SEHNR, CDR2 FQNEAQ (reference sequence). The CDR3 nucleotides read TGTGCCAGCAGCCCCCCAGGGGGAGACATTCAGTACTTC. Translated, it gives CASSPPGGDIQYF.

This rearrangement joins TRBV5-4 to TRBJ2-5; D call uncertain. CDR1 and CDR2 from the germline V gene are SGHNT and YYREEE (reference sequence). This CDR3 comprises 13 residues. Between the trimmed V and J ends, which lost 2 bases and 2 bases, there was a span of 7 bases. DNA for the CDR3: TGTGCCAGCAGCTTTGGCCAGCAAGAGACCCAGTACTTC. Protein: CASSFGQQETQYF. The variable domain in full, completed from reference TRBV5-4 and TRBJ2-5, reads ETGVTQSPTHLIKTRGQQVTLRCSSQSGHNTVSWYQQALGQGPQFIFQYYREEENGRGNFPPRFSGLQFPNYSSELNVNALELDDSALYLCASSFGQQETQYFGPGTRLLVL.

This chain uses TRBV18 with TRBJ2-1; TRBD1 might be the D (6 bases). Trimming pared 2 bases from V and 6 bases from J, leaving 11 bases between. This CDR3 comprises 14 residues. Germline CDR1 KGHSH, CDR2 LQKENI. In DNA form, the CDR3 reads TGTGCCAGCTCACCAGACAGGCGATTCAATGAGCAGTTCTTC. Its protein is CASSPDRRFNEQFF.

The V and J genes are TRBV7-9 and TRBJ2-7; D gene ambiguous. V lost 5 bases to trimming and J lost 5 bases, with 10 bases between them. The CDR3 contains 12 residues. CDR1 is SEHNR, CDR2 FQNEAQ, per germline (reference sequence). The CDR3, as DNA: TGTGCCAGCAGCCCCGACACGGACGAGCAGTACTTC. It is translated as CASSPDTDEQYF.

V gene TRBV5-1 combines with J gene TRBJ2-7; 8 positions match TRBD1. V lost 4 bases and J lost 5; bases outside the gene matches: 2. The germline V gene encodes CDR1 SGHRS and CDR2 YFSETQ. The CDR3 consists of 12 residues. CDR3 sequence (DNA): TGCGCCAGCAGCAAACAGGGGGACGAGCAGTACTTC. Its protein is CASSKQGDEQYF.

This clone came up a few times. V gene TRBV2 combines with J gene TRBJ1-3, with D unresolved. CDR3 length: 15 amino acids. The V and J ends lost 0 bases and 5 bases respectively, with 11 bases between them. CDR1 SNHLY and CDR2 FYNNEI come from the germline V gene. This CDR3 is CASSEASTPRNTIYF. CDR3 sequence (DNA): TGTGCCAGCAGTGAAGCAAGTACTCCCCGAAACACCATATATTTT. Using reference TRBV2 and TRBJ1-3 for the parts outside the CDR3, the full variable domain is EPEVTQTPSHQVTQMGQEVILRCVPISNHLYFYWYRQILGQKVEFLVSFYNNEISEKSEIFDDQFSVERPDGSNFTLKIRSTKLEDSAMYFCASSEASTPRNTIYFGEGSWLTVV.

This clone appeared a few times. The chain uses TRBV7-9 and TRBJ1-2; a possible D gene is TRBD1 (6 bases). V was pared by 5 bases and J by 0 bases, with 22 bases between. Germline values: CDR1 SEHNR, CDR2 FQNEAQ (reference sequence). The CDR3 runs 18 residues. CDR3 amino acids: CASSQPQGIKESNYGYTF. CDR3 nucleotide sequence: TGTGCCAGCAGCCAGCCACAGGGAATCAAGGAGTCTAACTATGGCTACACCTTC.

J is TRBJ2-5 and V is TRBV7-9; 12 bases align to TRBD2. The ends lost 5 bases at V and 1 base at J; junction bases unmatched: 5. The CDR3 length is 16 residues. Per the germline V gene, CDR1 is SEHNR and CDR2 is FQNEAQ (reference sequence). The CDR3 loop reads CASSPGLAGSQETQYF. In nucleotides, the CDR3 is TGTGCCAGCAGCCCAGGACTAGCGGGAAGCCAAGAGACCCAGTACTTC.

The V gene is TRBV7-2, the J gene TRBJ2-1; possibly TRBD2 for D (5 bases). V was clipped by 5 bases and J by 5 bases, with 16 bases between them. There are 15 residues in the CDR3. Germline V gene lookup returns CDR1 SGHTA and CDR2 FQGNSA. The CDR3 DNA follows: TGTGCCAGCAGCCTGGACTCCCGGAGAAACAATGAGCAGTTCTTC. Its protein is CASSLDSRRNNEQFF.

This rearrangement joins TRBV29-1 to TRBJ1-2; perhaps TRBD1 as D (6 bases). The CDR3 contains 14 residues. Germline V lookup: CDR1 SQVTM, CDR2 ANQGSEA. Deletions cut 7 bases from V and 0 bases from J, with 15 bases between. The CDR3 spells CSAARQDPNYGYTF. Written as DNA, the CDR3 is TGCAGCGCCGCCCGACAGGACCCTAACTATGGCTACACCTTC.

This chain links TRBV9 with TRBJ2-5; 7 bases agree with TRBD1. Germline V lookup: CDR1 SGDLS, CDR2 YYNGEE. The V and J ends lost 4 bases and 7 bases, in that order; junction bases with no gene match: 7. The CDR3 covers 13 residues. CDR3 bases: TGTGCCAGCAGCTTACGGACAGGAGGGACCCAGTACTTC. This translates into CASSLRTGGTQYF.

This chain links TRBV6-4 with TRBJ2-3; tentative D call: TRBD2 (5 bases). CDR1 MRHNA and CDR2 SNTAGT come from the germline V gene. This CDR3 has 13 residues. Deletions cut 4 bases from V and 5 bases from J, with 10 bases between. The DNA for the CDR3 is TGTGCCAGCAGTGTCCGTCGGGGAGATACGCAGTATTTT. Protein: CASSVRRGDTQYF.

The chain joins TRBV18 to TRBJ1-6, with 7 nucleotides matching TRBD1. CDR3 length: 15 amino acids. CDR1 KGHSH and CDR2 LQKENI come from the germline V gene. V trimming: 2 bases; J trimming: 7 bases; junction bases outside the gene matches: 5. The CDR3, as DNA: TGTGCCAGCTCACCAGACAGGGTTCGGAATTCACCCCTCCACTTT. Amino acids: CASSPDRVRNSPLHF.

The J gene is TRBJ2-2, the V gene TRBV2, with 10 positions matching TRBD2. This CDR3 is 15 amino acids long. V lost 6 bases and J lost 4; bases outside the gene matches: 5. The V gene's germline CDR1 is SNHLY and CDR2 FYNNEI. The CDR3 region is CASRVRTSGTGELFF. The CDR3 DNA sequence: TGTGCCAGCAGGGTGCGGACTAGCGGCACCGGGGAGCTGTTTTTT. The whole variable domain, filled in from reference TRBV2 and TRBJ2-2, reads EPEVTQTPSHQVTQMGQEVILRCVPISNHLYFYWYRQILGQKVEFLVSFYNNEISEKSEIFDDQFSVERPDGSNFTLKIRSTKLEDSAMYFCASRVRTSGTGELFFGEGSRLTVL.

The J gene is TRBJ2-3, the V gene TRBV27; perhaps TRBD2 as D (5 bases). V was cut by 6 bases and J by 0 bases, with 13 bases left in between. This CDR3 is 15 amino acids long. In germline, CDR1 is MNHEY, CDR2 SMNVEV (reference sequence). CDR3 sequence (DNA): TGTGCCAGCAGCCTATCTAGCTTTAGCACAGATACGCAGTATTTT. This sequence encodes CASSLSSFSTDTQYF.

The chain combines TRBV5-6 with TRBJ1-4; D is possibly TRBD1 (5 bases). V lost 4 bases and J 1 base, leaving 14 bases between the germline ends. Per germline, CDR1 SGHDT and CDR2 YYEEEE. CDR3 length: 16 amino acids. CDR3 DNA: TGTGCCAGCAGCCCATGGGGGAGGGGAACTAATGAAAAACTGTTTTTT. It translates to CASSPWGRGTNEKLFF.